A single TCR beta chain is shown here with its context. This clone was found once. The specificity of this receptor is unknown. Per-base quality was not reported, and no clone a single base away is much larger than it. This sample is drawn from a study of T cell responses to AZD1222 COVID-19 vaccine (dated by TCRdb to about 2021). With respect to the entire study: AZD1222 recipients whose second dose came at about 4 weeks and those whose second dose came at about 12 weeks were combined into one group, since spike-specific TCR depth and breadth did not differ between the two schedules. TCR sequencing covered over 230 trial participants: 200 to 220 given two doses of AZD1222 and around 26 given two doses of MenACWY control vaccine. Trial participants were enrolled by age into subgroups of 18-55, 56-69 and 70-plus years, and 148, 28 and 57 TCR-sequenced participants, respectively, were included in these subgroups. Overall study outcomes, separate from this receptor: A significant rise in spike-specific TCR breadth and depth was observed after two AZD1222 doses relative to day 0 and relative to MenACWY recipients. Nearly half of unique spike-specific TCRs reportedly recognized epitopes outside regions mutated in the B.1.351 and B.1.1.7 variants. Participants were mostly white British and included more females than males, and it was suggested by the authors that clonal diversity may have been underestimated. Vaccine-associated CD4 TCRs spanned the whole spike protein, with dominant responses in regions 160-218 and 743-854. Because no day 14 peak-response samples were available, the repertoires could be characterized only after the peak T cell response. In the small 56-69-year group, the increase in depth fell short of significance, most likely because of low power. Conclusions about previously exposed vaccinees are limited because only six or seven AZD1222 recipients were SARS-CoV-2 seropositive at baseline.

The time point label here, explained by the study, means: baseline before first vaccination. Vaccinee samples were obtained from the UK trials COV001 and COV002, which included a single-blind randomized controlled phase 2/3 trial of AZD1222 (ChAdOx1 nCoV-19) in healthy adults. For TCRbeta chain sequencing, PBMC samples from trial participants were taken at day 0 and at day 28 after the second dose. V is clipped by 0 bases and J by 7 bases, and the sequence between their germline boundaries is 8 bases long. From the cysteine up to the phenylalanine, the CDR3 has a length of 13 residues. Of the read, only the CDR3 DNA is kept; its 39 bases are in frame from base 1. CDR1 and CDR2 were assigned from the germline V gene as SGDLS and YYNGEE. The CDR3 regions of human TCRbeta chains were subjected to immunosequencing. Concerning the study's data processing: Repertoire TCRs were matched against a reference library of SARS-CoV-2-specific TCRs generated with the MIRA antigen-specificity platform. Breadth was defined as the fraction of unique TCRs that were SARS-CoV-2-associated. Depth was defined as the fraction of total T cells that were SARS-CoV-2-associated. Using the MIRA data, each spike-specific TCR was mapped to the spike region that the TCR reacts to and placed in a CD4 or CD8 class. Log10-transformed breadth and depth values were compared by one-way ANOVA with Sidak's multiple comparisons tests. TCRdb mirrors the immuneACCESS table, restricted to in-frame sequences. Some clones are absent from its copies; in checked studies, under half trace to an unresolved V gene, and the reason for the others is unknown. The V and J calls and clone size come from that table; D and trimming were worked out from the DNA. Counted in this sample were just over 65,000 clones; about 90% of them appeared once. The ten largest clones capture around 16% of the sample.

Sequenced material: peripheral blood, taken on day 0 of AZD1222 vaccination. The receptor chain draws on TRBV9 and TRBJ2-1; the D segment cannot be called with confidence. The sequence derives from an adult in good health. The DNA sequence is given as TGTGCCAGCAGCGTAGACCCGAGGAATGAGCAGTTCTTC. Its protein product is CASSVDPRNEQFF.